This TCR beta chain was captured in a study of shared clonotypes between healthy human individuals. Turning to the study itself: Plates per donor: three CD4 naive, three CD4 memory, two CD8 naive, one CD8 memory. General study points: A few donors had around 5% of their naive CD4 clonotypes in common.

With V trimmed by 5 bases and J by 9 bases, 11 bases remained unmatched. This CDR3 contains 15 residues. Germline V gives CDR1 MNHEY, CDR2 SVGAGI. It was into CD45RA+ naive and CD45RA-negative memory subsets that the CD4+ cells were split. At a deep level, the assay was run. Libraries were prepared by immunoSEQ multiplex PCR; TCRdb keeps only in-frame clonotypes and omits some of them. Here the sample spans around 1.6 million clones, under 99% being singletons. As to this clone: As yet, its antigen is unknown.

This chain links TRBV6-5 with TRBJ2-4, with 9 positions matching TRBD1. This clonotype was sampled from a man between 25 and 39 years old in good health. Sequenced input: naive CD4+ T cells sorted from blood. Subset denoted: CD45RA+ positively selected. The CDR3 protein is CASSHPGTGKGIQYF. The DNA of the CDR3 is TGTGCCAGCAGTCATCCCGGGACAGGGAAGGGCATTCAGTACTTC.